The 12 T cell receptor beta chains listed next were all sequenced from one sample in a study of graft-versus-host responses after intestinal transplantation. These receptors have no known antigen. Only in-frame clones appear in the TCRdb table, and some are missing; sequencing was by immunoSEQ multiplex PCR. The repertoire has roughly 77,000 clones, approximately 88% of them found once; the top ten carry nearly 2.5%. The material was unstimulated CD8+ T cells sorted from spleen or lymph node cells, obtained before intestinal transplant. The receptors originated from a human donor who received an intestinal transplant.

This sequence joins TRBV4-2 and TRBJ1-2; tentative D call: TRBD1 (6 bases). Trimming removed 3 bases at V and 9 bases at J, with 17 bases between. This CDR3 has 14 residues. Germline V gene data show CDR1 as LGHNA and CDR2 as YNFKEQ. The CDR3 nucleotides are TGTGCCAGCAGCCAGGAACAGGGAAGCTGGAGCTACACCTTC. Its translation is CASSQEQGSWSYTF.

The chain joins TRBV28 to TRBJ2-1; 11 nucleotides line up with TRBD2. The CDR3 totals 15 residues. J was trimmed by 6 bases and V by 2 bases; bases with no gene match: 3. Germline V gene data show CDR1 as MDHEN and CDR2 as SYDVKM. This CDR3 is CASSLGTSGLNEQFF. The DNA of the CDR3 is TGTGCCAGCAGTTTAGGGACTAGCGGACTCAATGAGCAGTTCTTC. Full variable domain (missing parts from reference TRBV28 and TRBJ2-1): DVKVTQSSRYLVKRTGEKVFLECVQDMDHENMFWYRQDPGLGLRLIYFSYDVKMKEKGDIPEGYSVSREKKERFSLILESASTNQTSMYLCASSLGTSGLNEQFFGPGTRLTVL.

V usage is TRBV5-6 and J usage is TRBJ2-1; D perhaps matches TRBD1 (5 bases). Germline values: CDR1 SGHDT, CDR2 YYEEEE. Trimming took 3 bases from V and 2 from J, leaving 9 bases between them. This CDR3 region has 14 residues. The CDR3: CASSSDSPYNEQFF. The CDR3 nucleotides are TGTGCCAGCAGCTCAGACAGTCCCTACAATGAGCAGTTCTTC.

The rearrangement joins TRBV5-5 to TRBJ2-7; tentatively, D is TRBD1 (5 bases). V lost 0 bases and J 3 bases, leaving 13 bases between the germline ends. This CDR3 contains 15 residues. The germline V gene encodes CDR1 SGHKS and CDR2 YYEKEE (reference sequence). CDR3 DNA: TGTGCCAGCAGCTTGGCGCAGGGAATTTTCTACGAGCAGTACTTC. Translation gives CASSLAQGIFYEQYF.

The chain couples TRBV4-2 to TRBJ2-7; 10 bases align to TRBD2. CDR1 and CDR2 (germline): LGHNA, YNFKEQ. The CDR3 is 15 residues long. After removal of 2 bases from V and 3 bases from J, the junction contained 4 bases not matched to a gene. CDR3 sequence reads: CASSQLLAGFYEQYF. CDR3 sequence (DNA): TGTGCCAGCAGCCAACTACTAGCGGGATTCTACGAGCAGTACTTC.

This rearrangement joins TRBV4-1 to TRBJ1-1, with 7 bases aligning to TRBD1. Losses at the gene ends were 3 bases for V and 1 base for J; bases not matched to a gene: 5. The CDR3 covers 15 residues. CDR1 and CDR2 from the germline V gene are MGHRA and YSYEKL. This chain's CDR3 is CASSQHRQGNTEAFF. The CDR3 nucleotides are TGCGCCAGCAGCCAGCACCGACAGGGGAACACTGAAGCTTTCTTT.

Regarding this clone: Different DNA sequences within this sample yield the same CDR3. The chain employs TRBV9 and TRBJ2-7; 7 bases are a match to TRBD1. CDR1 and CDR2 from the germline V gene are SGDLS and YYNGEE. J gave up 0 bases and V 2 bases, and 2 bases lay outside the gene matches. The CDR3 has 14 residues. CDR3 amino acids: CASSVGDSSYEQYF. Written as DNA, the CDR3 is TGTGCCAGCAGCGTGGGGGACAGCTCCTACGAGCAGTACTTC.

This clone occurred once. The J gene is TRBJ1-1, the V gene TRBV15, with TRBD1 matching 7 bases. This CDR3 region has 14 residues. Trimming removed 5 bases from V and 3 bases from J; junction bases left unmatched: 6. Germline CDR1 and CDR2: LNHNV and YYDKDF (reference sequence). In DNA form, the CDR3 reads TGTGCCACCAGCGGGTACAGGGGTTACACTGAAGCTTTCTTT. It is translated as CATSGYRGYTEAFF.

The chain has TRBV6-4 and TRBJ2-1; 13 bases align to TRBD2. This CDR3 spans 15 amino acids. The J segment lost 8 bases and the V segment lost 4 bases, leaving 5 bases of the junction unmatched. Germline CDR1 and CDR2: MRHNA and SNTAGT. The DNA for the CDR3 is TGTGCCAGCAGTGCCGTACTAGCGGGAGGGGATGAGCAGTTCTTC. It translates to CASSAVLAGGDEQFF.

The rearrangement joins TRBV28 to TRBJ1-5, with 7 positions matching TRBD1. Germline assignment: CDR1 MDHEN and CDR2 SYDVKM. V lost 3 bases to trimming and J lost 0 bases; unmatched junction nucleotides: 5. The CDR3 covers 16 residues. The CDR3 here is CASSFPGQYSNQPQHF. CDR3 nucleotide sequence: TGTGCCAGCAGTTTCCCGGGACAGTATAGCAATCAGCCCCAGCATTTT.

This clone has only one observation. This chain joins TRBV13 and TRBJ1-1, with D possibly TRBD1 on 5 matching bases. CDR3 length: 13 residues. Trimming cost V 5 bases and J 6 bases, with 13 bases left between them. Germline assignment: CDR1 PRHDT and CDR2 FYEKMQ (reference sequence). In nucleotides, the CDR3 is TGTGCCAGCAGCATCCGGGGACTCCCTGAAGCTTTCTTT. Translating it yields CASSIRGLPEAFF.

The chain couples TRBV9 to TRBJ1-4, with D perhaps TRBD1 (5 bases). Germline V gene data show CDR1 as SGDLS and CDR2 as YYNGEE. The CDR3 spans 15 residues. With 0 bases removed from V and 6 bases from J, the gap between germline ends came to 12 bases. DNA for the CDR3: TGTGCCAGCAGCGTAGGGGGGGGAATTTATGAAAAACTGTTTTTT. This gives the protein CASSVGGGIYEKLFF.